Listed below are T cell receptor beta chains from one sample, sequenced in a study of shared clonotypes between healthy human individuals. Measured with immunoSEQ multiplex PCR; TCRdb has only the in-frame clones, and not every one. The sample lists roughly 2,300,000 clones, around 90% occurring once. The sample comprised naive CD4+ T cells from PBMCs. The receptors shown here come from a man aged 18 to 29 in good health. Some clones in this sample may be carry-over from other donors' samples. CDR3s include the opening cysteine and the closing phenylalanine or tryptophan. Each record gives: clone size, D gene, J gene, V gene, CDR3 DNA, CDR3 protein. D genes are given only for firm matches. The size field is filled for only some rows; it gives once, few, many or a size class.

clone_size: once; d_call: TRBD1; j_call: TRBJ1-2; v_call: TRBV7-2; cdr3_nt: TGTGCCAGCAGTCTCGGACAGGGATTCTATGGCTACACCTTC; cdr3_aa: CASSLGQGFYGYTF
clone_size: -; d_call: -; j_call: TRBJ2-1; v_call: TRBV5-1; cdr3_nt: TGCGCCAGCAGCCGTAGCGCCTACAATGAGCAGTTCTTC; cdr3_aa: CASSRSAYNEQFF
clone_size: -; d_call: -; j_call: TRBJ1-5; v_call: TRBV25-1; cdr3_nt: TGTGCCAGCAGTGATCCGGCAGTCCCGGATCAGCCCCAGCATTTT; cdr3_aa: CASSDPAVPDQPQHF
clone_size: -; d_call: -; j_call: TRBJ1-5; v_call: TRBV6-1; cdr3_nt: TGTGCCAGCCAGTGGGTTCTCAATCAGCCCCAGCATTTT; cdr3_aa: CASQWVLNQPQHF
clone_size: -; d_call: TRBD1; j_call: TRBJ1-2; v_call: TRBV5-1; cdr3_nt: TGCGCCAGCAGCCCCAGAGCCGGACAGGGGGATGGCTACACCTTC; cdr3_aa: CASSPRAGQGDGYTF
clone_size: once; d_call: -; j_call: TRBJ1-1; v_call: TRBV7-2; cdr3_nt: TGTGCCAGCAGCTTTCAGGGGATGAACACTGAAGCTTTCTTT; cdr3_aa: CASSFQGMNTEAFF
clone_size: -; d_call: -; j_call: TRBJ2-7; v_call: TRBV25-1; cdr3_nt: TGTGCCAGCAGTCCCCGGGGGACACGCTACGAGCAGTACTTC; cdr3_aa: CASSPRGTRYEQYF
clone_size: -; d_call: -; j_call: TRBJ1-2; v_call: TRBV2; cdr3_nt: TGTGCCAGCATTTACGAATTGGGGAATGGCTACACCTTC; cdr3_aa: CASIYELGNGYTF
clone_size: -; d_call: -; j_call: TRBJ2-3; v_call: TRBV28; cdr3_nt: TGTGCCAGCACCCCGAGCACAGATACGCAGTATTTT; cdr3_aa: CASTPSTDTQYF
clone_size: -; d_call: TRBD1; j_call: TRBJ2-2; v_call: TRBV10-1; cdr3_nt: TGCGCCTTTAGGACAGGGGCAGGTAAAACCGGGGAGCTGTTTTTT; cdr3_aa: CAFRTGAGKTGELFF
clone_size: -; d_call: TRBD1; j_call: TRBJ2-7; v_call: TRBV9; cdr3_nt: TGTGCCAGCAGCACCGGAGGACAGGGTTCCTACGAGCAGTACTTC; cdr3_aa: CASSTGGQGSYEQYF
clone_size: -; d_call: -; j_call: TRBJ2-3; v_call: TRBV27; cdr3_nt: TGTGCCAGCAGTCCCCGTGGGCTCAATACAGATACGCAGTATTTT; cdr3_aa: CASSPRGLNTDTQYF
clone_size: -; d_call: -; j_call: TRBJ2-2; v_call: TRBV5-1; cdr3_nt: TGCGCCAGCGGATACCGAGCCTTCACCGGGGAGCTGTTTTTT; cdr3_aa: CASGYRAFTGELFF
clone_size: -; d_call: -; j_call: TRBJ1-1; v_call: TRBV5-8; cdr3_nt: TGTGCCAGCAGCTTGCTCGCAGGGAACACTGAAGCTTTCTTT; cdr3_aa: CASSLLAGNTEAFF
clone_size: -; d_call: -; j_call: TRBJ2-3; v_call: TRBV5-1; cdr3_nt: TGCGCCAGCAGCTTGATAAGCACAGATACGCAGTATTTT; cdr3_aa: CASSLISTDTQYF
clone_size: once; d_call: TRBD1; j_call: TRBJ2-7; v_call: TRBV30; cdr3_nt: TGTGCCTGGGCGGCGGACAGGGACTACGAGCAGTACTTC; cdr3_aa: CAWAADRDYEQYF
clone_size: -; d_call: -; j_call: TRBJ1-5; v_call: TRBV6-1; cdr3_nt: TGTGCCAGCAGTGTAATCCCCATTGAGGGTCAGCCCCAGCATTTT; cdr3_aa: CASSVIPIEGQPQHF
clone_size: few; d_call: -; j_call: TRBJ1-1; v_call: TRBV5-1; cdr3_nt: TGCGCCAGCACCATGACGAGGGGGAACACTGAAGCTTTCTTT; cdr3_aa: CASTMTRGNTEAFF
clone_size: -; d_call: TRBD2; j_call: TRBJ2-1; v_call: TRBV4-2; cdr3_nt: TGTGCCAGCAGCCAGGGACTAGCGGTTGGGAATGAGCAGTTCTTC; cdr3_aa: CASSQGLAVGNEQFF
clone_size: -; d_call: -; j_call: TRBJ2-3; v_call: TRBV5-4; cdr3_nt: TGTGCCAGCAGTTCTAGCACAGATACGCAGTATTTT; cdr3_aa: CASSSSTDTQYF
clone_size: -; d_call: TRBD1; j_call: TRBJ2-3; v_call: TRBV10-3; cdr3_nt: TGTGCCATCAGTGAGCCTGGACAGGGTAAAGATACGCAGTATTTT; cdr3_aa: CAISEPGQGKDTQYF
clone_size: once; d_call: TRBD1; j_call: TRBJ2-7; v_call: TRBV28; cdr3_nt: TGTGCCAGCCAAACGGGACAGGGGGCGCGGGAGCAGTACTTC; cdr3_aa: CASQTGQGAREQYF
clone_size: -; d_call: -; j_call: TRBJ2-3; v_call: TRBV11-2; cdr3_nt: TGTGCCAGCAGCCCAGGGGGGTCTAGCACAGATACGCAGTATTTT; cdr3_aa: CASSPGGSSTDTQYF
clone_size: -; d_call: -; j_call: TRBJ2-3; v_call: TRBV25-1; cdr3_nt: TGTGCCAGCAGTGATTCCAGAACTAGGCGGGATACGCAGTATTTT; cdr3_aa: CASSDSRTRRDTQYF
clone_size: -; d_call: -; j_call: TRBJ2-1; v_call: TRBV21-1; cdr3_nt: TGTGCCAGCAGCAAAGTGACTAGCGGGAGGGCCGTCTACAATGAGCAGTTCTTC; cdr3_aa: CASSKVTSGRAVYNEQFF
clone_size: once; d_call: -; j_call: TRBJ1-5; v_call: TRBV6-1; cdr3_nt: TGTGCCAGCAGTGATAGGGGCGATCAGCCCCAGCATTTT; cdr3_aa: CASSDRGDQPQHF
clone_size: -; d_call: -; j_call: TRBJ2-2; v_call: TRBV4-1; cdr3_nt: TGCGCCAGCAGCCAAGCCGTGACTAGTGGGGCGCTGTTTTTT; cdr3_aa: CASSQAVTSGALFF
clone_size: -; d_call: -; j_call: TRBJ2-7; v_call: TRBV6-5; cdr3_nt: TGTGCCAGCAGTTTAGGCAGGGAATACGAGCAGTACTTC; cdr3_aa: CASSLGREYEQYF
clone_size: -; d_call: -; j_call: TRBJ2-3; v_call: TRBV7-3; cdr3_nt: TGTGCCAGCAGCTATTATCAGGCAGATACGCAGTATTTT; cdr3_aa: CASSYYQADTQYF
clone_size: few; d_call: TRBD1; j_call: TRBJ2-2; v_call: TRBV7-9; cdr3_nt: TGTGCCAGCAGCTTAGGGGACAGGGTAATCGGGGAGCTGTTTTTT; cdr3_aa: CASSLGDRVIGELFF
clone_size: -; d_call: TRBD2; j_call: TRBJ2-1; v_call: TRBV19; cdr3_nt: TGTGCCAGTAGTACGCCGGGGACTAGAAATGAGCAGTTCTTC; cdr3_aa: CASSTPGTRNEQFF
clone_size: once; d_call: -; j_call: TRBJ2-1; v_call: TRBV10-3; cdr3_nt: TGTGCCATCAGTGAAGGGGGACCTATGTTGTTCTTC; cdr3_aa: CAISEGGPMLFF
clone_size: -; d_call: -; j_call: TRBJ2-5; v_call: TRBV6-1; cdr3_nt: TGTGCCAGCAGTGTCTTGGGTGGGGCCCAGTCTCGAGAGACCCAGTACTTC; cdr3_aa: CASSVLGGAQSRETQYF
clone_size: -; d_call: -; j_call: TRBJ1-1; v_call: TRBV25-1; cdr3_nt: TGTGCCAGCAGTGTTGTGGGGGGAACTGAAGCTTTCTTT; cdr3_aa: CASSVVGGTEAFF
clone_size: -; d_call: -; j_call: TRBJ2-7; v_call: TRBV2; cdr3_nt: TGTGCCAGCAGTGATGGGCTACCCTCCTACGAGCAGTACTTC; cdr3_aa: CASSDGLPSYEQYF
clone_size: -; d_call: -; j_call: TRBJ2-1; v_call: TRBV5-1; cdr3_nt: TGCGCCAGCAGCTTGGTAGAGGGGTTGGGGGACAATGAGCAGTTCTTC; cdr3_aa: CASSLVEGLGDNEQFF
clone_size: -; d_call: -; j_call: TRBJ1-3; v_call: TRBV9; cdr3_nt: TGTGCCAGCAGCCCACGGACAGATTTAAACACCATATATTTT; cdr3_aa: CASSPRTDLNTIYF
clone_size: -; d_call: -; j_call: TRBJ1-4; v_call: TRBV18; cdr3_nt: TGTGCCAGCTCACCATATACCCAGAATTTCCTTAATGAAAAACTGTTTTTT; cdr3_aa: CASSPYTQNFLNEKLFF
clone_size: -; d_call: -; j_call: TRBJ2-3; v_call: TRBV5-4; cdr3_nt: TGTGCCAGCAGCTTTGAAGGGTTTATACGCACAGATACGCAGTATTTT; cdr3_aa: CASSFEGFIRTDTQYF
clone_size: few; d_call: -; j_call: TRBJ1-1; v_call: TRBV20-1; cdr3_nt: TGCAGTACTCACCGAAACACTGAAGCTTTCTTT; cdr3_aa: CSTHRNTEAFF
clone_size: -; d_call: -; j_call: TRBJ2-1; v_call: TRBV14; cdr3_nt: TGTGCCAGCAGCCCAGGCTACGGGGGATGGTCCTACAATGAGCAGTTCTTC; cdr3_aa: CASSPGYGGWSYNEQFF
clone_size: -; d_call: -; j_call: TRBJ2-3; v_call: TRBV4-2; cdr3_nt: TGTGCCAGCAGCCAAGAGGGTCGGGAGTTTGCAGATACGCAGTATTTT; cdr3_aa: CASSQEGREFADTQYF
clone_size: once; d_call: -; j_call: TRBJ1-2; v_call: TRBV28; cdr3_nt: TGTGCCAGCAGTCTCTACCACTCAAACTATGGCTACACCTTC; cdr3_aa: CASSLYHSNYGYTF
clone_size: -; d_call: TRBD2; j_call: TRBJ2-1; v_call: TRBV9; cdr3_nt: TGTGCCAGCAGCGTCACCGGGACTAGCGGGGGGGATGAGCAGTTCTTC; cdr3_aa: CASSVTGTSGGDEQFF
clone_size: -; d_call: -; j_call: TRBJ1-5; v_call: TRBV27; cdr3_nt: TGTGCCAGCAGTCTAATACAGGACGATCAGCCCCAGCATTTT; cdr3_aa: CASSLIQDDQPQHF
clone_size: -; d_call: -; j_call: TRBJ2-1; v_call: TRBV25-1; cdr3_nt: TGTGCCAGCAGTGAATTGGTCTACAATGAGCAGTTCTTC; cdr3_aa: CASSELVYNEQFF
clone_size: -; d_call: TRBD2; j_call: TRBJ2-3; v_call: TRBV11-3; cdr3_nt: TGTGCCAGCAGCTCCCGACTAGCGGGAGGCTCAGATACGCAGTATTTT; cdr3_aa: CASSSRLAGGSDTQYF
clone_size: -; d_call: -; j_call: TRBJ2-2; v_call: TRBV7-9; cdr3_nt: TGTGCCAGCAGCTCACAAAGCCCGGGCACCGGGGAGCTGTTTTTT; cdr3_aa: CASSSQSPGTGELFF
clone_size: -; d_call: -; j_call: TRBJ1-2; v_call: TRBV9; cdr3_nt: TGTGCCAGCAGCGTAGGGACGGAATATGGCTACACCTTC; cdr3_aa: CASSVGTEYGYTF
clone_size: -; d_call: TRBD1; j_call: TRBJ1-1; v_call: TRBV19; cdr3_nt: TGTGCCAGTAGTACGGGACAGAGTGAAGCTTTCTTT; cdr3_aa: CASSTGQSEAFF
clone_size: -; d_call: -; j_call: TRBJ2-3; v_call: TRBV6-5; cdr3_nt: TGTGCCAGCAGTTACCTACGGCGGGGCTTGGCAGATACGCAGTATTTT; cdr3_aa: CASSYLRRGLADTQYF
clone_size: -; d_call: -; j_call: TRBJ1-1; v_call: TRBV28; cdr3_nt: TGTGCCAGCAGTTTCTCCCCCACCTCGAACACTGAAGCTTTCTTT; cdr3_aa: CASSFSPTSNTEAFF
clone_size: -; d_call: -; j_call: TRBJ1-2; v_call: TRBV7-9; cdr3_nt: TGTGCCAGCAGCTCAAGGGGAGGGTATGGCTACACCTTC; cdr3_aa: CASSSRGGYGYTF
clone_size: -; d_call: TRBD1; j_call: TRBJ2-7; v_call: TRBV9; cdr3_nt: TGTGCCAGCAGCGCTCCCGGGACAGGGAACGACGAGCAGTACTTC; cdr3_aa: CASSAPGTGNDEQYF